This entry concerns a single T cell receptor (beta chain). The antigen is not known. Here immunoSEQ multiplex PCR was the method, and the copy in TCRdb shows in-frame clones only, minus some. The sample has over 45,000 clones, roughly 50% seen once. The source of the sample is a study of cytotoxic CD8 clonotypes in ibrutinib-treated CLL. The study, taken as a whole, reports: Contraction or stability on treatment characterized the public clonotypes, which were uncommon. At baseline, clonality was higher than in age-matched healthy donors and correlated with CD8+ counts. Before falling back toward baseline at progression, clonality had risen at the time of ibrutinib response. Progressing patients had sampling times that differed from those of sustained-remission patients.

The length of the CDR3 is 16 residues. The germline gives CDR1 SGHNT, CDR2 YENEEA. The J segment lost 3 bases and the V segment lost 5 bases, leaving 7 bases of the junction unmatched. This receptor was identified in a human donor with chronic lymphocytic leukemia. This material consisted of PBMCs, taken at disease progression, from a patient treated with ibrutinib. The chain carries TRBV11-3 and TRBJ1-4; 9 bases fit TRBD1. In DNA form, the CDR3 reads TGTGCCAGCAGCAGTGGACAGGGGAGGGCTAATGAAAAACTGTTTTTT. It encodes CASSSGQGRANEKLFF.